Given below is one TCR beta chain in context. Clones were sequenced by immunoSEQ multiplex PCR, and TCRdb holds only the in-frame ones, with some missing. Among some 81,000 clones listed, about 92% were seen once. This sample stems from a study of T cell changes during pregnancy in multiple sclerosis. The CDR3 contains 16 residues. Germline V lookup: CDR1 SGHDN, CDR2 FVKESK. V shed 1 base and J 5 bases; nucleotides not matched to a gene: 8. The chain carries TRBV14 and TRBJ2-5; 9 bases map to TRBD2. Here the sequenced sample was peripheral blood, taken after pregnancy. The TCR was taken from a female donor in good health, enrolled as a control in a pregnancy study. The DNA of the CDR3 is TGTGCCAGCAGCCAAGTTAGACTAGCGGCCTCGGAGACCCAGTACTTC. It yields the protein CASSQVRLAASETQYF.